These 24 T cell receptor beta chains came from one sample sequenced in a study of T cell repertoires in cytomegalovirus infection. A single record per CDR3 protein comes from TCRdb applying MiXCR to the reads. The data contain 130,000 or so distinct CDR3 sequences, about 6.1% of them singletons. Material for sequencing was PBMCs. Receptor source: a human donor in good health (CMV status not recorded). Some clones in this sample may be carry-over from other donors' samples.

This chain uses TRBV29-1 with TRBJ2-1; D not certain. This CDR3 is 14 amino acids long. Trimming removed 1 base at V and 0 bases at J, with 7 bases between. Germline lookup yields CDR1 SQVTM and CDR2 ANQGSEA. The CDR3 DNA reads as TGCAGCGTTGAAGCTCGCAGCTCCTACAATGAGCAGTTCTTC. Translated: CSVEARSSYNEQFF.

The sample holds many counts of this clonotype. V is TRBV15 and J is TRBJ1-3; possible D gene TRBD1, 6 bases. The CDR3 runs 14 residues. Germline V gene data show CDR1 as LNHNV and CDR2 as YYDKDF (reference sequence). Trimming took 3 bases from V and 7 from J, leaving 13 bases between them. CDR3 in DNA: TGTGCCACCAGCAGGGACAGAGGACGCAACACCATATATTTT. This translates into CATSRDRGRNTIYF.

This clonotype was seen many times. The chain's CDR3 is CASRPPGLGEQYF. DNA for the CDR3: TGTGCCAGCAGACCTCCGGGACTAGGCGAGCAGTACTTC. The chain is built from TRBV6-5 and TRBJ2-7; 8 bases agree with TRBD2. Trimming took 6 bases from V and 6 from J; bases not matched to a gene: 7. CDR3 length: 13 residues. Germline V CDR1 and CDR2: MNHEY, SVGAGI.

At least ten counts were recorded for this clonotype. This chain uses TRBV7-8 with TRBJ2-1; 8 bases line up with TRBD2. The length of the CDR3 is 16 residues. CDR1 is SGHVS, CDR2 FQNEAQ, per germline. V lost 1 base, J lost 2 bases, and 4 bases stayed unmatched. Here the CDR3 reads CASSLVHGGAYNEQFF. In nucleotides, the CDR3 is TGTGCCAGCAGCTTAGTCCACGGGGGGGCCTACAATGAGCAGTTCTTC.

This clonotype was picked up many times. The CDR3 DNA sequence: TGTGCCAGCATTTTCCCTCCCCGCGGGGGTACAGGGGGCTTCGGTACTGAAGCTTTCTTT. Protein sequence: CASIFPPRGGTGGFGTEAFF. V is TRBV28 and J is TRBJ1-1; 9 positions agree with TRBD1. Losses at the gene ends were 7 bases for V and 5 bases for J; bases not matched to a gene: 26. This CDR3 is built from 20 residues. Germline V gives CDR1 MDHEN, CDR2 SYDVKM.

Turning to this clonotype: A read error may account for a junction end that differs from germline. This chain joins TRBV4-1 and TRBJ1-6; TRBD1 is a possible D gene (5 bases). Germline CDR1 is MGHRA and CDR2 is YSYEKL. This CDR3 comprises 16 residues. The CDR3 spells CASSQENRGNNSPLHF. DNA of the CDR3: TGTGCCAGCAGCCAAGAGAATCGGGGGAACAATTCACCCCTCCACTTT.

This clonotype was seen many times. The chain carries TRBV7-2 and TRBJ2-7; D is unresolved. The CDR3 is 12 amino acids. Germline CDR1 and CDR2: SGHTA and FQGNSA. Between the trimmed V and J ends, which lost 5 bases and 5 bases, there was a span of 10 bases. CDR3 bases: TGTGCCAGCAGCCGGGCGTTGCACGAGCAGTACTTC. The encoded protein is CASSRALHEQYF.

The table lists this clonotype with many counts. The rearrangement links TRBV5-1 to TRBJ2-6; D gene ambiguous. Per the germline V gene, CDR1 is SGHRS and CDR2 is YFSETQ. The CDR3 runs to 15 residues. V was clipped by 0 bases and J by 10 bases, with 14 bases between them. CDR3 region: CASSLGQLGVNVLTF. The CDR3 bases are TGCGCCAGCAGCTTGGGGCAGCTTGGGGTGAACGTCCTGACTTTC. Looking up the rest from reference TRBV5-1 and TRBJ2-6 gives the full variable domain: KAGVTQTPRYLIKTRGQQVTLSCSPISGHRSVSWYQQTPGQGLQFLFEYFSETQRNKGNFPGRFSGRQFSNSRSEMNVSTLELGDSALYLCASSLGQLGVNVLTFGAGSRLTVL.

This clonotype has ten or more counts. The V call is TRBV7-6, the J call TRBJ1-4; D not certain. This CDR3 spans 16 amino acids. Germline-derived CDR1 and CDR2 are SGHVS and FNYEAQ. V was pared by 4 bases and J by 5 bases, with 17 bases between. CDR3 nucleotide sequence: TGTGCCAGCAGCTACGGGAGTGGCAGCGTAAATGAAAAACTGTTTTTT. Translation: CASSYGSGSVNEKLFF.

There are many counts of this clonotype. The genes are TRBV7-2 and TRBJ2-5, with D unresolved. This CDR3 is 12 amino acids long. Between the trimmed V and J ends, which lost 4 bases and 2 bases, there was a span of 5 bases. Per germline, CDR1 SGHTA and CDR2 FQGNSA. CDR3 sequence (DNA): TGTGCCAGCAGCTCTCCTCAAGAGACCCAGTACTTC. Protein product: CASSSPQETQYF.

The chain uses TRBV9 and TRBJ1-4; possibly TRBD1 for D (5 bases). CDR3 length equals 15 residues. CDR1 is SGDLS, CDR2 YYNGEE, per germline. V was trimmed by 4 bases and J by 2 bases, leaving 12 bases between them. CDR3 sequence: CASSPRQTTNEKLFF. CDR3 DNA sequence: TGTGCCAGCAGCCCCAGACAGACGACTAATGAAAAACTGTTTTTT.

V gene TRBV5-4 combines with J gene TRBJ2-3; D is possibly TRBD2 (5 bases). The germline CDR1 and CDR2 sequences are SGHNT and YYREEE (reference sequence). Between the trimmed V and J ends, which lost 3 bases and 0 bases, there was a span of 14 bases. The CDR3 loop spans 16 amino acids. The CDR3 sequence: CASSSGLNPSTDTQYF. The CDR3 DNA reads TGTGCCAGCAGCTCCGGACTTAATCCTAGCACAGATACGCAGTATTTT.

The table lists this clonotype with many counts. The chain has TRBV28 and TRBJ1-3; 9 bases match TRBD1. The germline V gene encodes CDR1 MDHEN and CDR2 SYDVKM. The CDR3 is 13 residues long. J lost 8 bases, V lost 6 bases, and 5 bases had no gene match. DNA for the CDR3: TGTGCCAGCAGCCGTGGACAGGGGTACACCATATATTTT. Translation: CASSRGQGYTIYF.

This clonotype has more than one count but fewer than ten. The chain joins TRBV10-3 to TRBJ2-3, with 10 bases identical to TRBD1. CDR3 length equals 14 residues. V was pared by 5 bases and J by 4 bases, with 3 bases of the junction left unmatched. The germline V gene has CDR1 ENHRY and CDR2 SYGVKD. CDR3 loop: CAISSGTGADTQYF. The CDR3 bases are TGTGCCATCAGTTCCGGGACAGGGGCAGATACGCAGTATTTT.

In its sample, this clonotype was seen many times. The gene calls are TRBV14 and TRBJ2-3; D call uncertain. V lost 1 base, J lost 6 bases, and 2 bases lay in between. This CDR3 is 11 amino acids long. The germline CDR1 and CDR2 sequences are SGHDN and FVKESK. The CDR3: CASSQADTQYF. The CDR3 DNA follows: TGTGCCAGCAGCCAAGCTGATACGCAGTATTTT.

This clonotype was picked up many times. The V gene is TRBV6-5, the J gene TRBJ2-7; 11 nucleotides agree with TRBD2. The CDR3 spans 18 residues. V was pared by 1 base and J by 2 bases, with 10 bases of the junction left unmatched. Germline V gene sequence: CDR1 MNHEY, CDR2 SVGAGI. CDR3 sequence: CASSYFPIPGLAAYEQYF. In DNA, the CDR3 is TGTGCCAGCAGTTACTTCCCTATTCCGGGACTAGCGGCCTACGAGCAGTACTTC.

This clonotype was recorded many times. V is TRBV25-1 and J is TRBJ1-1, with 11 bases lining up with TRBD1. The CDR3 consists of 14 residues. From germline, CDR1 is MGHDK and CDR2 SYGVNS. The J segment lost 7 bases and the V segment lost 6 bases, leaving 7 bases of the junction unmatched. The DNA for the CDR3 is TGTGCCAGCAGATTTGCCGGGACAGGGGGTGAAGCTTTCTTT. The encoded protein is CASRFAGTGGEAFF.

This clonotype was detected many times. The chain has TRBV4-3 and TRBJ1-1, with 7 bases that match TRBD1. The V gene's germline CDR1 is LGHNA and CDR2 YSLEER. This CDR3 is 15 amino acids long. V was clipped by 7 bases and J by 3 bases; unmatched bases: 11. This CDR3 reads CASTPGGLGDTEAFF. The CDR3 DNA follows: TGCGCCAGCACCCCAGGGGGGCTCGGTGACACTGAAGCTTTCTTT.

This clonotype occurred many times. V and J are TRBV5-1 and TRBJ2-5; the D is unclear. CDR3 length: 13 residues. The V end lost 1 base, the J end lost 3 bases, and 7 bases lay between the germline ends. Germline V gene sequence: CDR1 SGHRS, CDR2 YFSETQ. Here the CDR3 reads CASSLWVEETQYF. The CDR3 coding sequence is TGCGCCAGCAGCTTGTGGGTAGAAGAGACCCAGTACTTC.

The gene calls are TRBV15 and TRBJ1-1, with 8 bases matching TRBD1. Germline V gives CDR1 LNHNV, CDR2 YYDKDF (reference sequence). Germline trimming cut 0 bases from V and 11 bases from J; bases unmatched to any gene: 2. CDR3 length equals 12 residues. The CDR3 bases are TGTGCCACCAGCAGAGAGGACAGGGTGGCTTTCTTT. It yields the protein CATSREDRVAFF.

The chain has TRBV5-3 and TRBJ1-1, with unresolved D. Being an ORF, TRBV5-3 has a function that is uncertain. Trimming took 0 bases from V and 0 from J, leaving 6 bases between them. This CDR3 contains 14 residues. The CDR3 reads CARSLEIMNTEAFF. CDR3 coding DNA: TGTGCCAGAAGCTTGGAGATCATGAACACTGAAGCTTTCTTT.

The chain employs TRBV2 and TRBJ2-2, with D perhaps being TRBD1 or TRBD2 (5 bases each). CDR1 SNHLY and CDR2 FYNNEI come from the germline V gene. Trimming pared 5 bases from V and 2 bases from J, leaving 15 bases between. The CDR3 consists of 16 residues. CDR3 residues: CASSLRETINTGELFF. CDR3 nucleotide sequence: TGTGCCAGCAGTCTCAGGGAGACCATAAACACCGGGGAGCTGTTTTTT.

This clonotype came up many times. This chain links TRBV6-5 with TRBJ1-1, with 9 bases matching TRBD1. The CDR3 length is 15 residues. Trimming cost V 5 bases and J 3 bases; bases outside gene matches: 7. From germline, CDR1 is MNHEY and CDR2 SVGAGI. CDR3 sequence reads: CASSPRQGGDTEAFF. The CDR3 bases are TGTGCCAGCAGTCCGAGACAGGGGGGCGACACTGAAGCTTTCTTT.

Concerning this clonotype itself: It may be a read error: a sequence one base away is much more abundant. The rearrangement uses TRBV6-1 and TRBJ2-4; TRBD1 might be the D (5 bases). The CDR3 contains 16 residues. V was pared by 6 bases and J by 3 bases, with 18 bases between. The germline gives CDR1 MNHNS, CDR2 SASEGT. As DNA, the CDR3 is TGTGCCAGCAGCCGCAGGGTCAGTGGGATCAAAAACATTCAGTACTTC. Residues: CASSRRVSGIKNIQYF.